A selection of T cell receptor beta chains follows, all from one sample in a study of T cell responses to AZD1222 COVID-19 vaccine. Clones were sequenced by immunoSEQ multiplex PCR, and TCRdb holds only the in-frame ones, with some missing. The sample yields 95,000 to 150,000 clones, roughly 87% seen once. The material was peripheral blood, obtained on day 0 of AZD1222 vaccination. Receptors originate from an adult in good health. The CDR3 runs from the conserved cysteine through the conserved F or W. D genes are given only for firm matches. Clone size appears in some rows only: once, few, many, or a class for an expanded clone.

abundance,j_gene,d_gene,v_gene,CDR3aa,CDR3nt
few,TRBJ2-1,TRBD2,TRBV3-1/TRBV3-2,CASSQDTSGGYNEQFF,TGTGCCAGCAGCCAAGACACTAGCGGGGGCTACAATGAGCAGTTCTTC
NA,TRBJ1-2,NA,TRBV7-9,CASSYWSGYTF,TGTGCCAGCAGCTACTGGTCCGGCTACACCTTC
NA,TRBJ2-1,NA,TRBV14,CASSQDRGLSYNEQFF,TGTGCCAGCAGCCAAGATAGGGGCCTCTCCTACAATGAGCAGTTCTTC
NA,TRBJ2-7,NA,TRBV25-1,CASSESRGLHPYEQYF,TGTGCCAGCAGTGAATCGCGTGGCCTACACCCCTACGAGCAGTACTTC
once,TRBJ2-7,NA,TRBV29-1,CSVLGTTYEQYF,TGCAGCGTACTCGGGACCACCTACGAGCAGTACTTC
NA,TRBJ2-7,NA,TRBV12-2,CADNEAGGSYEQYF,TGTGCGGATAATGAGGCGGGGGGGTCGTACGAGCAGTACTTC
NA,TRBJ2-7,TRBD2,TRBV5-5,CASSSSGGNRVQYF,TGTGCCAGCAGTTCCAGCGGGGGTAACAGGGTGCAGTACTTC
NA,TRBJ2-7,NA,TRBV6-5,CASSYSPRRGSNEQYF,TGTGCCAGCAGTTACTCGCCGAGGAGAGGCTCCAACGAGCAGTACTTC
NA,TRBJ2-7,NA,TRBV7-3,CASSFRFGEQYF,TGTGCCAGCAGCTTCCGGTTTGGCGAGCAGTACTTC
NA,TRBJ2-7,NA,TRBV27,CASSLGPDRPYEQYF,TGTGCCAGCAGTTTGGGACCCGACAGGCCCTACGAGCAGTACTTC
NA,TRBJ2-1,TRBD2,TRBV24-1,CATSGLAGGGAYNEQFF,TGTGCCACCTCGGGACTAGCGGGAGGGGGGGCGTACAATGAGCAGTTCTTC
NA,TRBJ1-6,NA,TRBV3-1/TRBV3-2,CASSQVGRDSPLHF,TGTGCCAGCAGCCAAGTCGGGCGGGATTCACCCCTCCACTTT
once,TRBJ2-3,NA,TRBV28,CASSFCPRQGWTDTQYF,TGTGCCAGCAGTTTCTGCCCGCGGCAGGGGTGGACAGATACGCAGTATTTT
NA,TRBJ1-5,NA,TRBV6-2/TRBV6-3,CASSRSRVQPQHF,TGTGCCAGCAGCCGCTCTCGGGTTCAGCCCCAGCATTTT
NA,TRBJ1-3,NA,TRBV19,CASSFDIISGNTIYF,TGTGCCAGTAGTTTCGACATCATCTCTGGAAACACCATATATTTT
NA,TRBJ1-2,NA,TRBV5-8,CASSFYRQGGNYGYTF,TGTGCCAGCAGCTTTTATCGCCAGGGTGGAAACTATGGCTACACCTTC
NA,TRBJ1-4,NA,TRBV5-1,CASSLDPRVANEKLFF,TGCGCCAGCAGCTTGGATCCGAGAGTGGCGAATGAAAAACTGTTTTTT
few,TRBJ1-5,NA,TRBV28,CASSALGRSENQPQHF,TGTGCCAGCAGTGCCCTGGGGAGATCAGAAAATCAGCCCCAGCATTTT
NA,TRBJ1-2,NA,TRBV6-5,CASRTAGANYGYTF,TGTGCCAGCAGGACTGCAGGGGCGAACTATGGCTACACCTTC
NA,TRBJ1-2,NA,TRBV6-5,CASSLDEGYGYTF,TGTGCCAGCAGTCTGGATGAGGGCTATGGCTACACCTTC
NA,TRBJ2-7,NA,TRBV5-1,CASSTSGSRSSNEQYF,TGCGCCAGCAGCACCTCAGGGTCCAGGAGTAGCAACGAGCAGTACTTC
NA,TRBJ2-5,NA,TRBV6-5,CASMGGALLETQYF,TGTGCCAGTATGGGGGGGGCGCTTCTAGAGACCCAGTACTTC
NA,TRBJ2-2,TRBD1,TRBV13,CASSTTFGDRGGAGELFF,TGTGCCAGCAGCACAACCTTTGGGGACAGGGGCGGAGCCGGGGAGCTGTTTTTT
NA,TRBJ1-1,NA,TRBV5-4,CASSLIFMPTGQNTEAFF,TGTGCCAGCAGCTTGATTTTTATGCCCACCGGTCAGAACACTGAAGCTTTCTTT
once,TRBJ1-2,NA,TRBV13,CASSFGTANYGYTF,TGTGCCAGCAGCTTCGGTACAGCTAACTATGGCTACACCTTC
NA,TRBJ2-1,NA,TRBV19,CASSISGLAGVQFF,TGTGCCAGTAGTATAAGCGGGTTGGCCGGGGTGCAGTTCTTC
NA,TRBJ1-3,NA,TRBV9,CASSVSQVSGNTIYF,TGTGCCAGCAGCGTAAGCCAGGTCTCTGGAAACACCATATATTTT
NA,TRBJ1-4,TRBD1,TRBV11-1,CASTVDRVGEKLFF,TGTGCCAGCACGGTGGACAGGGTAGGCGAAAAACTGTTTTTT
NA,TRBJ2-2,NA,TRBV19,CASSTLARLSGGTGELFF,TGTGCCAGTAGTACCCTTGCGAGACTCTCCGGGGGAACCGGGGAGCTGTTTTTT
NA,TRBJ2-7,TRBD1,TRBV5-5,CASSLRQGALREQYF,TGTGCCAGCAGCCTTAGACAGGGGGCCTTAAGAGAGCAGTACTTC
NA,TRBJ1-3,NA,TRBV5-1,CASSRDFAPGNTIYF,TGCGCCAGCAGCCGAGATTTCGCGCCTGGAAACACCATATATTTT
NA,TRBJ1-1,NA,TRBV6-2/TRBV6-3,CASNPLGTPSTEAFF,TGTGCCAGCAACCCCCTGGGGACACCTTCCACTGAAGCTTTCTTT
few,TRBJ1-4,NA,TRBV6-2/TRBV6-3,CASSYMPTANNEKLFF,TGTGCCAGCAGTTACATGCCGACAGCGAATAATGAAAAACTGTTTTTT
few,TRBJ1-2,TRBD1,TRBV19,CASKAGTVFGGYTF,TGTGCCAGTAAAGCCGGGACAGTATTCGGTGGCTACACCTTC
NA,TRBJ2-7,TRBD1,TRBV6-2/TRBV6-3,CASSSVPRQGYEQYF,TGTGCCAGCAGTTCCGTCCCCCGACAGGGCTACGAGCAGTACTTC
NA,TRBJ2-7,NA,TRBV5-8,CASSFGPATYEQYF,TGTGCCAGCAGCTTCGGGCCGGCAACCTACGAGCAGTACTTC
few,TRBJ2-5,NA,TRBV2,CASKGNRGQETQYF,TGTGCCAGCAAAGGGAACCGGGGCCAAGAGACCCAGTACTTC
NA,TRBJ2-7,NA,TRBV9,CASSVSGESLSYEQYF,TGTGCCAGCAGCGTATCCGGGGAGTCCCTCTCCTACGAGCAGTACTTC
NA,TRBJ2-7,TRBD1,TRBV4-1,CASSQDNTGAEQYF,TGCGCCAGCAGCCAAGATAATACAGGGGCCGAGCAGTACTTC
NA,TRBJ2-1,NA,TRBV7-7,CASSSLLYNEQFF,TGTGCTAGCAGCTCCCTTCTCTACAATGAGCAGTTCTTC
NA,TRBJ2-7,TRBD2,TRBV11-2,CASSSLRGESHEQYF,TGTGCCAGCAGCTCGTTGCGGGGGGAGAGCCACGAGCAGTACTTC
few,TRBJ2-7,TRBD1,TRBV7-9,CASSRDRQLRPDTYEQYF,TGTGCCAGCAGCAGGGACAGGCAGCTTCGACCTGACACCTACGAGCAGTACTTC
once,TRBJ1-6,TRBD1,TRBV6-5,CASKGQGATDSPLHF,TGTGCCAGCAAAGGACAGGGGGCGACGGATTCACCCCTCCACTTT
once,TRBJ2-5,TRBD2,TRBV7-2,CASSFLFGLAGLQETQYF,TGTGCCAGCAGCTTCTTATTCGGACTAGCGGGGCTCCAAGAGACCCAGTACTTC
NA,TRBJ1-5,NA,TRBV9,CASFWDVYSNQPQHF,TGTGCCAGCTTTTGGGACGTTTATAGCAATCAGCCCCAGCATTTT
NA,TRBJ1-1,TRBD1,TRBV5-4,CASSQGRQGAAEAFF,TGTGCCAGCAGCCAAGGCCGGCAGGGGGCTGCTGAAGCTTTCTTT
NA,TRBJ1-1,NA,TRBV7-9,CASRNTEAFF,TGTGCCAGCAGAAACACTGAAGCTTTCTTT
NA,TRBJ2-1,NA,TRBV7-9,CASSLAPLEYNEQFF,TGTGCCAGCAGCTTAGCCCCCCTAGAGTACAATGAGCAGTTCTTC
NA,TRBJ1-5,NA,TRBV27,CASTGAEPQHF,TGTGCCAGCACCGGTGCAGAGCCCCAGCATTTT
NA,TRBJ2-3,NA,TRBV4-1,CASSQQDTQYF,TGCGCCAGCAGCCAGCAAGATACGCAGTATTTT
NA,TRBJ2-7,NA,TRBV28,CASSSPPYEQYF,TGTGCCAGCAGTTCCCCCCCCTACGAGCAGTACTTC
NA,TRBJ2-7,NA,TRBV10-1,CASTRFGVYEQYF,TGCGCCAGCACCAGATTCGGGGTCTACGAGCAGTACTTC
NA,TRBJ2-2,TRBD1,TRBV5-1,CASSLLQGVRELFF,TGCGCCAGCAGCCTATTACAGGGGGTCCGGGAGCTGTTTTTT